Shown below are 16 T cell receptor beta chains from a single sample sequenced in a study of CXCR3-negative and CXCR3-positive naive CD8 T cells. UMI labels and 5' RACE were used to prepare the TRB cDNA libraries. After re-calling the 5' RACE reads, TCRdb lists one entry per CDR3 protein, DNA absent. The sample totals roughly 28,000 distinct CDR3 sequences; its top ten clones hold about 9.4%. The sample was memory CD8+ T cells from blood. All receptors derive from a human donor in good health. Some clones in this sample may be carry-over from other donors' samples.

The chain uses TRBV29-1 and TRBJ2-2; the TCRdb call, TRBD1, lacks DNA for checking. The CDR3 is made up of 12 amino acids. The V gene's germline CDR1 is SQVTM and CDR2 ANQGSEA. CDR3 protein: CSGMGGTGELFF.

The V gene is TRBV4-2, the J gene TRBJ1-1. This CDR3 is 16 amino acids long. Germline values: CDR1 LGHNA, CDR2 YNFKEQ. The CDR3 is CASSQDVGSGNTEAFF.

The chain has TRBV7-2 and TRBJ2-7; TCRdb's assignment of TRBD1 cannot be checked, as there is no DNA. Germline assignment: CDR1 SGHTA and CDR2 FQGNSA. The CDR3 runs to 17 residues. The CDR3 sequence is CASSLVSGTGVSYEQYF.

The J gene is TRBJ2-4, the V gene TRBV7-2. The CDR3 has 16 residues. Looked up from germline, CDR1 is SGHTA and CDR2 is FQGNSA. The CDR3 sequence is CASSPLMGLAKNIQYF.

The V call is TRBV6-5, the J call TRBJ1-1; TCRdb lists TRBD1, though no DNA is available to test this call. Germline assignment: CDR1 MNHEY and CDR2 SVGAGI. The CDR3 is made up of 15 amino acids. The CDR3 loop is CASSPWGGQNTEAFF.

The CDR3 protein is CASPPNGPQGDGYTF. The rearrangement links TRBV21-1 to TRBJ1-2; TCRdb outputs TRBD1, but without DNA this stays unchecked. TRBV21-1 is labeled a pseudogene. The CDR3 consists of 15 residues.

The chain employs TRBV7-8 and TRBJ2-7. Germline V gene lookup returns CDR1 SGHVS and CDR2 FQNEAQ. The CDR3 spans 11 residues. The CDR3 reads CASSLVYEQYF.

The chain links TRBV20-1 to TRBJ2-7; no DNA is available, so the TRBD2 call from TCRdb remains unchecked. Germline V gives CDR1 DFQATT, CDR2 SNEGSKA (reference sequence). This CDR3 is 15 amino acids long. This CDR3 reads CSARDRGESIPRQYF.

The rearrangement links TRBV20-1 to TRBJ2-7; TCRdb picks TRBD2, but there is no DNA to check that call. Germline loops: CDR1 DFQATT, CDR2 SNEGSKA (reference sequence). The CDR3 runs 14 residues. CDR3 amino acids: CSARSGGVDYEQYF.

This sequence joins TRBV5-1 and TRBJ2-7; lacking DNA, the TRBD2 call made by TCRdb goes unchecked. The CDR3 has 15 amino acids. Looked up from germline, CDR1 is SGHRS and CDR2 is YFSETQ. The CDR3 protein is CASSWGTGSSYEKYF. Full variable domain (remainder filled in from reference TRBV5-1 and TRBJ2-7): KAGVTQTPRYLIKTRGQQVTLSCSPISGHRSVSWYQQTPGQGLQFLFEYFSETQRNKGNFPGRFSGRQFSNSRSEMNVSTLELGDSALYLCASSWGTGSSYEKYFGPGTRLTVT.

The chain has TRBV15 and TRBJ2-1; TCRdb names TRBD1, which stays unverified in the absence of DNA. The CDR3 contains 13 residues. Per the germline V gene, CDR1 is LNHNV and CDR2 is YYDKDF (reference sequence). CDR3 protein: CATSTTEYNEQFF.

The genes are TRBV4-2 and TRBJ2-5; TCRdb outputs TRBD1, but without DNA this stays unchecked. The CDR3 is made up of 14 amino acids. Germline V gene sequence: CDR1 LGHNA, CDR2 YNFKEQ. This chain's CDR3 is CASSQGQGAETQYF.

The chain is built from TRBV9 and TRBJ2-1; the TCRdb D gene call, TRBD1, has no DNA to confirm it. This CDR3 comprises 18 residues. CDR1 SGDLS and CDR2 YYNGEE come from the germline V gene. The CDR3 sequence: CASSVGHTPGGHGNEQFF.

The rearrangement joins TRBV7-3 to TRBJ1-1; the TRBD1 assignment by TCRdb is unverifiable without DNA. In germline, CDR1 is SGHTA, CDR2 FQGTGA. The CDR3 is 14 amino acids. The CDR3 sequence is CASSLLSRGTEAFF.

This chain joins TRBV28 and TRBJ2-6; the D call from TCRdb, TRBD2, cannot be confirmed without DNA. CDR1 and CDR2 (germline): MDHEN, SYDVKM. This CDR3 contains 19 residues. The CDR3 spells CASTIRRRTRNSGANVLTF.

The V gene is TRBV4-2, the J gene TRBJ1-5. CDR1 LGHNA and CDR2 YNFKEQ come from the germline V gene. The CDR3 loop spans 16 amino acids. The CDR3: CASSQGRGPGNQPQHF.